This T cell receptor beta chain was profiled in a study of cytomegalovirus exposure and HLA in healthy donors (dated by TCRdb to about 2017). Broadly, across the study: An earlier analysis of more than 550 of the donors reported approximately 260 Gb of sequence data and around 120 million unique TCR beta sequences obtained from some 200 million T cells. An earlier analysis of several hundred of the donors applied high-throughput TCR beta sequencing to assess whether each TCR beta V gene segment acted as functional or pseudogenic. Among about 400 genotyped donors of the cohort, an average of roughly 230,000 unique TCR beta nucleotide sequences was sequenced per donor, of which roughly 18% were non-productive. Donor age, sex, ethnicity and CMV serostatus were compiled together with the repertoire data. The study combined high-throughput TCR immunosequencing, statistical association of individual TCRs with disease status, and machine learning to predict cytomegalovirus infection status. A later genetic analysis took genome-wide SNP genotypes for about 55% of the 666 donors and used that subset as a discovery cohort. Of the 300 to 500 genotyped donors, less than 85% were placed in the genetic ancestry cluster associated with self-reported Caucasian donors. In the later analysis, no new phenotypic data were used to find candidate immune exposures; instead, reliance was placed on TCR beta sequences and their occurrence across donors. The T cell repertoires of 670 or so subjects were profiled by immunosequencing and related to cytomegalovirus serostatus. Both class I and class II loci were covered by HLA typing, at four-digit resolution. To study patterns of TCR occurrence, a later analysis re-analyzed previously published TCR beta repertoires from 550 to 800 donors and added high-resolution HLA genotyping. Every discovery cohort repertoire had been produced on one sequencing platform. An early release that covered fewer than 750 HLA-typed donors contained approximately 300 gigabases of sequencing data and 80 million or so unique TCR sequences. Along with the approximately 700-subject first cohort, a separate validation cohort of over a hundred different subjects was used. The study aimed to test whether signatures of past pathogen exposure could be identified by cataloging public T cell receptors. Roughly 5 DR-DQ haplotypes were handled as single units for association and clustering, since linkage in the cohort was strong. Typing coverage differed by locus: A, B, C, DRB1 and DQB1 were typed in about 629-640 donors, DQA1 in roughly 510, DPA1 in approximately 600, and DPB1 in 472. Findings and caveats that apply to the study as a whole: In a later analysis, about 17,000 TCR beta sequences were associated with specific HLA alleles at a false discovery rate of 0.05. Some IMGT-functional V segments, including TRBV6-2 and TRBV6-3, could not be told apart with the 87-base-pair reads, so those segments were excluded. Because HLA typing was unavailable for some donors at each locus, only the typed subset was used in association tests. A later analysis found that HLA-associated TCR beta chains were more clonally expanded and had lower generation probabilities than equally common non-associated chains. The cohort was sequenced for TCR beta chains only, and without alpha or paired-chain data the features that could be detected were limited. When HLA alleles, especially DR and DQ, strongly co-occurred, TCR associations were difficult to assign to individual alleles. In vitro tests confirmed that a few of the cytomegalovirus-associated TCR beta chains recognize cytomegalovirus antigens. The study gave a list of over 150 TCR beta chains associated with cytomegalovirus. A later genetic analysis reported fewer N-insertions in productive TCRs among donors in an Asian-associated ancestry cluster than the approximately 670-donor mean. A cluster of highly shared sequence variants was judged likely to be a technical artifact of the sequencing pipeline. According to the authors, the approach could potentially be generalized to other disease states and immunological phenotypes. For the cohort, immune exposure information was limited to CMV serostatus. Correlated functional status among segregating V segments might be attributable to linkage disequilibrium, but an unknown experimental factor could not be ruled out. An earlier analysis of 587 of the donors showed that most TCR beta V segments appeared in productive rearrangements either about 90% or about 30% of the time, which broadly matched IMGT annotations. V-gene and J-gene trimming of TCR beta chains was associated with a missense DCLRE1C variant in a later genetic analysis, and the association was replicated in an independent cohort. In a later analysis, the rate of TCR association differed among HLA loci, with DRB1 alleles having the most associated TCRs and HLA-C alleles having the fewest. The classifier was reported to diagnose cytomegalovirus status with high specificity and sensitivity in both the original cohort and the validation cohort. Roughly uniform sequencing depth across donors was assumed in presence/absence analyses, although this assumption may not hold. According to a later analysis, parvovirus B19, influenza, CMV and Epstein-Barr virus appeared linked to several top co-occurrence clusters. Over 15 rarely observed V segments, including chromosome 9 orphons, were excluded from the earlier analysis of about 500 of the donors because counts were too low. A later analysis found that most CMV-associated TCR beta chains appeared HLA-restricted, with HLA associations seemingly driven largely by CMV exposure. Most TCR sequences were seen in very few donors, while some public TCRs were found in many individuals. A further reported finding was that TCR beta sequences accurately predicted the HLA-A and HLA-B alleles for most subjects in the first cohort.

Libraries were made using the immunoSEQ multiplex PCR assay. A mixture of 60 forward primers for TCR Vbeta segments and 13 reverse primers for TCR Jbeta segments was used in the multiplex PCR. The CDR3 region of rearranged TCR beta genes was amplified from genomic DNA with a multiplex PCR assay. Amplified TCR beta libraries were sequenced as 87-base-pair reads on the Illumina HiSeq System. For the original study's pipeline: A later analysis tallied roughly 78 million unique TCR beta chains across the 550 to 850 repertoires, and approximately 11 million of those chains were shared by two or more donors. Raw reads were error-corrected and collapsed into unique sequences by a nearest-neighbor algorithm in which closely related sequences were merged to remove PCR and sequencing errors. Alignment of CDR3 sequences to IMGT reference sequences was used to assign V, D and J gene segments. For a sequence to be retained, a match of at least six nucleotides to both a V gene segment and a J gene segment was required. Rearrangements were called productive when the CDR3 lacked stop codons and stayed in frame with V and J; all others were non-productive. CDR3 was defined according to IMGT convention as the region running from the second conserved V-encoded cysteine to the conserved J-encoded phenylalanine. Sequences without an unambiguous match to a single V gene segment were excluded from the earlier analysis of approximately 560 of the donors. An earlier analysis of 500 to 700 of the donors classified V segments as functional when productive rearrangements were above 56.7% and as segregating when the standard deviation between donors was above 5%. A statistical classification framework was developed to diagnose cytomegalovirus status using the catalog of TCR beta chain sequences. In a later analysis, TCR nucleotide sequences were compared against IMGT/GENE-DB human TR gene sequences so that V and J genes could be assigned. The TCRdist pipeline was used in a later analysis to assign CDR3 sequences and most-parsimonious VDJ recombination scenarios. In a later analysis, every TCR beta chain was defined by the combination of its CDR3 amino acid sequence and its V-gene family, and reads without a unique V-gene family were dropped. As a way to deal with suspected cross-contamination and a sequencing artifact, a later analysis dropped 500 to 700 nucleotide sequences that were highly shared and had low generation probability. A later analysis calculated a clonal expansion index for each public chain from normalized within-repertoire ranks of inferred template counts. A later analysis computed generation probabilities with a VDJ recombination model fitted to out-of-frame rearrangements, and checked the results against IGoR. Hypergeometric tests were used in a later analysis to score TCR-TCR, TCR-HLA and TCR-CMV co-occurrence, with a repertoire-size bias correction applied to the TCR pairs. To estimate false discovery rates, a later analysis permuted the HLA or CMV assignments 20 times. A later analysis grouped co-occurring TCRs with DBSCAN, adding TCRdist sequence similarity when clustering within HLA-allele-positive subsets. Co-occurrence clustering excluded repertoires with fewer than 30,000 or more than 120,000 public chains, plus five with anomalous nucleotide sharing. Sourced from immuneACCESS, this table was stored by TCRdb with only in-frame sequences that have V and J called. A share of the clones is absent; for the studies checked, an unresolved V gene accounts for under half, and the remainder has no known explanation. That table gives V, J and clone size, and the DNA gave D and trimming. Present in this sample are more than 95,000 clones, roughly 80% of which were seen just once. The leading ten clones occupy 3% to 4% of the sample.

The cohort consisted of 650 to 850 healthy bone marrow donors. All cohort members were sampled while nominally healthy, although unrecorded immune exposures were likely present. The donor was CMV seropositive and belonged to the group of 250 to 300 seropositive cohort members. Each donor provided a peripheral blood sample, and peripheral blood mononuclear cells were used for TCR beta sequencing. The Qiagen DNeasy Blood Extraction Kit was used to extract genomic DNA from the blood cell samples. The CDR3 numbers 12 residues from cysteine through phenylalanine. Only the CDR3 DNA stays, 36 bases, in frame from base 1. V was cut back by 5 bases and J by 3 bases, leaving a gap of 5 bases between them. CDR1 and CDR2 (SEHNR, FQNEAQ) derive from the germline V gene (reference sequence). This clone was seen more than once but under ten times. Its binding antigen is unknown. Base qualities are not provided; no much larger clone lies one nucleotide away.

Sequencing used PBMCs. The V and J segments used are TRBV7-9 and TRBJ1-5; no D gene can be assigned with confidence. This TCR was recovered from a man younger than 35 in good health and CMV-seropositive. CDR3 reads: CASSLNNQPQHF. The nucleotides are TGTGCCAGCAGCCTAAACAATCAGCCCCAGCATTTT.